The T cell receptor (beta chain) under discussion was sequenced for a study of blood T cell repertoires in COVID-19. Recruits, aged roughly 18 to 89 years, lived in 24 US areas. The length of the CDR3 is 11 residues. Germline CDR1 LNHDA, CDR2 SQIVND (reference sequence). V lost 10 bases and J lost 4, with 11 bases in between. Source study methods: From reference gene primer amplification, estimates of nucleated cell counts were derived. TCRdb keeps only in-frame clones here, not all; method: immunoSEQ multiplex PCR. V and J calls and clone size are those listed in that table; D and trimming were worked out from the DNA. The repertoire consists of hundreds of thousands of clones, with approximately 86% occurring once and the leading ten covering around 2.1%.

The J gene is TRBJ2-7, the V gene TRBV19; a possible D gene is TRBD1 (6 bases). The sequenced material came from PBMCs or T cells enriched from blood (not recorded which). The clonotype comes from a woman aged 40 to 50 with acute COVID-19. The CDR3 region is CATGQIYEQYF. The CDR3 DNA follows: TGTGCCACCGGACAGATTTACGAGCAGTACTTC. Full variable domain (remainder filled in from reference TRBV19 and TRBJ2-7): DGGITQSPKYLFRKEGQNVTLSCEQNLNHDAMYWYRQDPGQGLRLIYYSQIVNDFQKGDIAEGYSVSREKKESFPLTVTSAQKNPTAFYLCATGQIYEQYFGPGTRLTVT.